This T cell receptor (beta chain) comes out of a study of T-cell memory formation after mild COVID-19. Turning to the study itself: Largely donor-specific TCR clusters were found. The study, taken as a whole, reports: CD4+ clones that contracted lay mainly in CM and EM; CD8+ ones lay in EMRA. Some responding clones appeared in pre-infection memory, suggesting cross-reactive memory joined.

The germline V and J ends were trimmed by 0 bases and 1 base, with 5 bases remaining between them. Germline V gene lookup returns CDR1 LNHNV and CDR2 YYDKDF (reference sequence). The CDR3 runs to 14 residues. This clonotype was counted only a few times. What it binds is not known. The authors produced TCR alpha and TCR beta cDNA libraries with sample barcodes and UMIs by 5'RACE using constant-segment primers. One entry per CDR3 protein, called by TCRdb with MiXCR from the 5' RACE reads. The profile shows about 140,000 distinct CDR3 sequences, roughly 13% of them singletons. The rearrangement uses TRBV15 and TRBJ2-3, with a possible D match to TRBD2 (5 bases). Sample: PBMCs or a T cell subset sorted from them (not recorded which). This receptor was obtained from an adult woman who had mild COVID-19 (a few samples of this study predate the infection). Cell type and time point are not known. The CDR3 bases are TGTGCCACCAGCAGAGAAGCGGGCACAGATACGCAGTATTTT. Translated, it gives CATSREAGTDTQYF.